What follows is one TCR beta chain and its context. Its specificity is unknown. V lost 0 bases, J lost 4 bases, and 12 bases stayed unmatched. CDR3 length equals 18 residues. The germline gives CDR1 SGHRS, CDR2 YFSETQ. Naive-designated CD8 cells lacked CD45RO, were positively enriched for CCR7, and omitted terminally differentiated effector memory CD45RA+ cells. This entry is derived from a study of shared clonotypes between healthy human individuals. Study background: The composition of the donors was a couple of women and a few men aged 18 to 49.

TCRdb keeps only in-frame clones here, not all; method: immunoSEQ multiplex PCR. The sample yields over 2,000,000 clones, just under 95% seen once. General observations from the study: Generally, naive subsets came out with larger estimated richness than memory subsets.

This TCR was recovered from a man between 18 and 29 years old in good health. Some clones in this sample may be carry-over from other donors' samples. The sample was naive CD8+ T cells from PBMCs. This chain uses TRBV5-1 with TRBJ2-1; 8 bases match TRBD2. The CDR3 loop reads CASSLEPLADVSYNEQFF. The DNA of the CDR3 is TGCGCCAGCAGCTTGGAACCACTAGCGGACGTCAGTTACAATGAGCAGTTCTTC.